This TCR beta chain was sequenced in a study of T cell repertoires in cytomegalovirus infection. In the study overall: Used in the study were CMV epitopes, some recently identified and HLA-C-restricted, others well-studied and HLA-B-restricted. Both a matching HLA type and CMV infection were indicated by public TCR beta signatures. Findings and limits, study-wide: Dominating the ex vivo response were HLA-C-restricted CMV-specific TCR beta clonotypes. The cumulative frequency of public TCR beta families distinguished individuals who carried CMV together with the relevant HLA.

One entry per CDR3 protein results from TCRdb running MiXCR on the reads. The sample comprises some 500,000 distinct CDR3 sequences, around 40% of which are singletons, and 48% rests with the top ten. This CDR3 has 16 amino acids. Per the germline V gene, CDR1 is SGHVT and CDR2 is SQSDAQ. V lost 1 base and J lost 6; bases outside the gene matches: 8. A remark on this clonotype: Its cognate antigen is unknown.

The chain uses TRBV7-4 and TRBJ2-1; TRBD2 matches at 8 bases. The sequence was obtained from a human donor in good health (CMV status not recorded). Some clones in this sample may be carry-over from other donors' samples. This specimen was cultured PBMCs, taken from culture after CMV antigen stimulation. In DNA form, the CDR3 reads TGTGCCAGCAGCTTAGAGGTCGGGGGGGGATCCAATGAGCAGTTCTTC. Translation: CASSLEVGGGSNEQFF.